These 11 T cell receptor beta chains were all obtained from the same sample, sequenced in a study of shared clonotypes between healthy human individuals. The data were produced by immunoSEQ multiplex PCR, yet TCRdb's version contains in-frame clones alone and is incomplete. The table lists some 2,000,000 clones, approximately 96% of them singletons, with approximately 0.13% in the top ten. Sequencing was performed on naive CD4+ T cells sorted from blood. Specified subset: CD45RA+ positively selected. These receptors all come from a man aged 18-30 years in good health.

In the case of this clone: In the same sample, other DNA sequences code for this CDR3. The chain is built from TRBV9 and TRBJ2-7, with a weak D call TRBD2 (5 bases). The CDR3 covers 14 residues. Germline lookup yields CDR1 SGDLS and CDR2 YYNGEE. V was pared by 0 bases and J by 2 bases, with 9 bases between. The CDR3 here is CASSVGGVAYEQYF. In DNA, the CDR3 is TGTGCCAGCAGCGTAGGGGGAGTAGCCTACGAGCAGTACTTC. Drawing the rest from reference TRBV9 and TRBJ2-7, the complete variable domain is DSGVTQTPKHLITATGQRVTLRCSPRSGDLSVYWYQQSLDQGLQFLIQYYNGEERAKGNILERFSAQQFPDLHSELNLSSLELGDSALYFCASSVGGVAYEQYFGPGTRLTVT.

This chain joins TRBV7-6 and TRBJ2-2, with D unclear. Per the germline V gene, CDR1 is SGHVS and CDR2 is FNYEAQ. The germline V and J ends were trimmed by 2 bases and 3 bases, with 13 bases remaining between them. The CDR3 consists of 16 residues. The CDR3 protein is CASSLSSLIDTGELFF. The CDR3 DNA reads as TGTGCCAGCAGCTTATCCTCGCTGATCGACACCGGGGAGCTGTTTTTT.

The chain employs TRBV7-9 and TRBJ2-5; TRBD2 might be the D (6 bases). The V and J ends lost 5 bases and 1 base respectively, with 14 bases between them. CDR1 SEHNR and CDR2 FQNEAQ come from the germline V gene (reference sequence). The CDR3 runs 15 residues. The CDR3 region is CASSPSGPPQETQYF. DNA for the CDR3: TGTGCCAGCAGCCCAAGCGGGCCGCCCCAAGAGACCCAGTACTTC.

The V call is TRBV28, the J call TRBJ2-3, with TRBD2 matching over 12 bases. Trimming removed 4 bases from V and 5 bases from J; junction bases left unmatched: 13. Germline V gene lookup returns CDR1 MDHEN and CDR2 SYDVKM. The CDR3 runs 18 residues. The CDR3 reads CASSSVRLAGVFRDTQYF. DNA for the CDR3: TGTGCCAGCAGTTCAGTAAGACTAGCGGGGGTGTTCAGAGATACGCAGTATTTT.

The chain is built from TRBV6-5 and TRBJ1-1, with 8 bases lining up with TRBD1. CDR3 length equals 14 residues. Germline values: CDR1 MNHEY, CDR2 SVGAGI. With 4 bases clipped from V and 7 bases from J, the junction kept 8 bases outside the gene matches. The DNA for the CDR3 is TGTGCCAGCAGTTCCGGGACAGGAGGACTTGAAGCTTTCTTT. Encoded protein: CASSSGTGGLEAFF.

This chain links TRBV18 with TRBJ1-3, with no clear D. CDR1 is KGHSH, CDR2 LQKENI, per germline. This CDR3 has 15 residues. V was cut by 3 bases and J by 0 bases, with 9 bases left in between. The CDR3 DNA sequence: TGTGCCAGCTCACCGTCGGCGGACTCTGGAAACACCATATATTTT. Its protein is CASSPSADSGNTIYF.

The J gene is TRBJ1-6, the V gene TRBV5-6; D is perhaps TRBD1 (5 bases). CDR1 and CDR2 (germline): SGHDT, YYEEEE. The CDR3 is 16 amino acids. Trimming took 4 bases from V and 6 from J, leaving 17 bases between them. CDR3 region: CASSESPGTTNSPLHF. CDR3 DNA: TGTGCCAGCAGCGAGTCTCCCGGGACCACTAATTCACCCCTCCACTTT.

The V gene is TRBV18, the J gene TRBJ1-2, with no clear D. V shed 2 bases and J shed 5 bases, with 15 bases lying between them. The CDR3 covers 15 residues. In germline, CDR1 is KGHSH, CDR2 LQKENI. This CDR3 is CASSPKSADPYGYTF. In DNA, the CDR3 is TGTGCCAGCTCACCAAAGTCAGCGGACCCTTATGGCTACACCTTC.

This clone was counted a single time. This chain links TRBV30 with TRBJ1-6; the D gene is possibly TRBD1 (6 bases). The CDR3 contains 14 residues. Trimming left V 8 bases short and J 4 bases short, with 15 bases between. Looked up from germline, CDR1 is GTSNPN and CDR2 is SVGIG (reference sequence). The CDR3 DNA is TGTGCCGGCGCTTGGACAGTTTATAATTCACCCCTCCACTTT. Its translation is CAGAWTVYNSPLHF.

The chain couples TRBV7-3 to TRBJ2-5; D is possibly TRBD1 (6 bases). V was trimmed by 3 bases and J by 2 bases, leaving 13 bases between them. The CDR3 loop spans 15 amino acids. Germline CDR1 reads SGHTA; CDR2 reads FQGTGA. CDR3 sequence reads: CASSLSRGHQETQYF. Written as DNA, the CDR3 is TGTGCCAGCAGCTTGTCCAGGGGTCATCAAGAGACCCAGTACTTC.

This chain joins TRBV10-3 and TRBJ2-1; 15 bases match TRBD2. The germline V gene encodes CDR1 ENHRY and CDR2 SYGVKD. This CDR3 is built from 20 residues. V shed 4 bases and J 2 bases; nucleotides not matched to a gene: 12. The CDR3 loop reads CAISGFNGTSGRYTYNEQFF. The CDR3 nucleotides read TGTGCCATCAGTGGGTTTAATGGGACTAGCGGGAGGTACACCTACAATGAGCAGTTCTTC.